This is a list of T cell receptor beta chains from one sample in a study of beta chain features in type 1 diabetes. Libraries were prepared by immunoSEQ multiplex PCR; TCRdb keeps only in-frame clonotypes and omits some of them. The table has under 150,000 clones, roughly 10% seen once. The sequenced sample was central memory CD4+ T cells from blood. The receptor source for this set is a man younger than 45 with type 1 diabetes. Both conserved end residues are part of each CDR3. The order of the fields is V gene, J gene, D gene, clone size, CDR3 protein, CDR3 DNA. The D gene is left open where the match is weak. Clone size, where shown, is once, few, many, or a class for clones that have expanded.

v_call: TRBV7-9; j_call: TRBJ2-1; d_call: TRBD2; clone_size: -; cdr3_aa: CASSSDMGGYEQFF; cdr3_nt: TGTGCCAGCAGCTCTGACATGGGGGGGTATGAGCAGTTCTTC
v_call: TRBV5-1; j_call: TRBJ2-1; d_call: -; clone_size: few; cdr3_aa: CASSSIADNEQFF; cdr3_nt: TGCGCCAGCAGCTCCATAGCGGACAATGAGCAGTTCTTC
v_call: TRBV28; j_call: TRBJ1-5; d_call: TRBD1; clone_size: few; cdr3_aa: CASTLGGQNQPQHF; cdr3_nt: TGTGCCAGCACCTTGGGGGGACAGAATCAGCCCCAGCATTTT
v_call: TRBV7-9; j_call: TRBJ2-7; d_call: -; clone_size: -; cdr3_aa: CASSLGWAGVEQYF; cdr3_nt: TGTGCCAGCAGCTTAGGGTGGGCCGGGGTCGAGCAGTACTTC
v_call: TRBV15; j_call: TRBJ2-3; d_call: TRBD1; clone_size: -; cdr3_aa: CATSRERTGGTDTQYF; cdr3_nt: TGTGCCACCAGCAGGGAGAGGACAGGGGGCACAGATACGCAGTATTTT
v_call: TRBV30; j_call: TRBJ1-5; d_call: TRBD1; clone_size: few; cdr3_aa: CAWRGTVRNQPQHF; cdr3_nt: TGTGCCTGGAGAGGGACAGTGAGGAATCAGCCCCAGCATTTT
v_call: TRBV6-4; j_call: TRBJ2-7; d_call: -; clone_size: -; cdr3_aa: CASNIGCWHHEQYF; cdr3_nt: TGTGCCAGCAATATCGGGTGCTGGCACCACGAGCAGTACTTC
v_call: TRBV11-2; j_call: TRBJ1-1; d_call: TRBD1; clone_size: few; cdr3_aa: CASSTERQGYEAFF; cdr3_nt: TGTGCCAGCAGCACGGAACGACAGGGGTATGAAGCTTTCTTT
v_call: TRBV28; j_call: TRBJ2-7; d_call: TRBD1; clone_size: few; cdr3_aa: CASIPGQGGEQYF; cdr3_nt: TGTGCCAGCATTCCGGGACAGGGGGGGGAGCAGTACTTC
v_call: TRBV5-1; j_call: TRBJ2-2; d_call: -; clone_size: -; cdr3_aa: CASSVQGSGTGELFF; cdr3_nt: TGCGCCAGCAGCGTTCAGGGGTCGGGCACCGGGGAGCTGTTTTTT
v_call: TRBV6-5; j_call: TRBJ2-1; d_call: TRBD2; clone_size: few; cdr3_aa: CASTRHGTKGNEQFF; cdr3_nt: TGTGCCAGCACCCGCCACGGGACTAAAGGCAATGAGCAGTTCTTC
v_call: TRBV9; j_call: TRBJ2-1; d_call: TRBD1; clone_size: few; cdr3_aa: CASTWTGHYNEQFF; cdr3_nt: TGTGCCAGCACTTGGACAGGGCACTACAATGAGCAGTTCTTC
v_call: TRBV28; j_call: TRBJ1-2; d_call: -; clone_size: few; cdr3_aa: CASRTGSDADYGYTF; cdr3_nt: TGTGCCAGCAGAACAGGGTCGGACGCGGACTATGGCTACACCTTC
v_call: TRBV28; j_call: TRBJ1-5; d_call: -; clone_size: few; cdr3_aa: CASSPVGGSQPQHF; cdr3_nt: TGTGCCAGCAGCCCCGTTGGGGGGTCTCAGCCCCAGCATTTT
v_call: TRBV5-4; j_call: TRBJ2-3; d_call: -; clone_size: -; cdr3_aa: CASSSGLLTDTQYF; cdr3_nt: TGTGCCAGCAGCTCGGGACTTCTCACAGATACGCAGTATTTT
v_call: TRBV30; j_call: TRBJ2-3; d_call: -; clone_size: -; cdr3_aa: CAWSSGAADTQYF; cdr3_nt: TGTGCCTGGAGTAGTGGGGCAGCAGATACGCAGTATTTT
v_call: TRBV9; j_call: TRBJ2-2; d_call: -; clone_size: few; cdr3_aa: CASSSSEVTGELFF; cdr3_nt: TGTGCCAGCAGCTCGAGCGAGGTCACCGGGGAGCTGTTTTTT
v_call: TRBV7-2; j_call: TRBJ2-3; d_call: -; clone_size: few; cdr3_aa: CASSQLTGSTDTQYF; cdr3_nt: TGCGCCAGCAGCCAACTTACTGGTAGCACAGATACGCAGTATTTT
v_call: TRBV7-3; j_call: TRBJ1-1; d_call: -; clone_size: -; cdr3_aa: CASSLLGNTEAFF; cdr3_nt: TGTGCCAGCAGCTTACTAGGGAACACTGAAGCTTTCTTT
v_call: TRBV7-9; j_call: TRBJ2-7; d_call: TRBD2; clone_size: -; cdr3_aa: CASSQALAGLRTYEQYF; cdr3_nt: TGTGCCAGCAGCCAAGCTCTAGCGGGGCTAAGAACCTACGAGCAGTACTTC
v_call: TRBV5-4; j_call: TRBJ2-5; d_call: -; clone_size: -; cdr3_aa: CASSLGQRAEETQYF; cdr3_nt: TGTGCCAGCAGCTTGGGACAGCGAGCAGAAGAGACCCAGTACTTC
v_call: TRBV6-6; j_call: TRBJ2-1; d_call: -; clone_size: -; cdr3_aa: CASSPTRANEQFF; cdr3_nt: TGTGCCAGCAGTCCAACTAGGGCCAATGAGCAGTTCTTC
v_call: TRBV4-3; j_call: TRBJ2-3; d_call: -; clone_size: many; cdr3_aa: CASSQLTGSTDTQYF; cdr3_nt: TGCGCCAGCAGCCAACTTACTGGTAGCACAGATACGCAGTATTTT
v_call: TRBV6-5; j_call: TRBJ2-7; d_call: TRBD1; clone_size: few; cdr3_aa: CASSAGQGPHEQYF; cdr3_nt: TGTGCCAGCAGTGCGGGACAGGGCCCTCACGAGCAGTACTTC
v_call: TRBV7-2; j_call: TRBJ2-1; d_call: -; clone_size: few; cdr3_aa: CASSLYSGNEQFF; cdr3_nt: TGTGCCAGCAGCTTGTACAGCGGCAATGAGCAGTTCTTC
v_call: TRBV27; j_call: TRBJ2-6; d_call: -; clone_size: -; cdr3_aa: CASSLKGFPSGANVLTF; cdr3_nt: TGTGCCAGCAGTTTGAAGGGGTTTCCTTCTGGGGCCAACGTCCTGACTTTC
v_call: TRBV6-5; j_call: TRBJ2-3; d_call: TRBD1; clone_size: few; cdr3_aa: CASSYSTGTPDTQYF; cdr3_nt: TGTGCCAGCAGTTACTCGACAGGGACCCCAGATACGCAGTATTTT
v_call: TRBV29-1; j_call: TRBJ2-3; d_call: TRBD1; clone_size: many; cdr3_aa: CSVETGGGTDTQYF; cdr3_nt: TGCAGCGTTGAGACAGGGGGCGGCACAGATACGCAGTATTTT
v_call: TRBV7-8; j_call: TRBJ1-6; d_call: -; clone_size: few; cdr3_aa: CASSLEEGSALHF; cdr3_nt: TGTGCCAGCAGCTTAGAGGAGGGGTCTGCCCTCCACTTT
v_call: TRBV2; j_call: TRBJ2-4; d_call: -; clone_size: -; cdr3_aa: CASSDMGRADIQYF; cdr3_nt: TGTGCCAGCAGTGATATGGGCAGGGCGGACATTCAGTACTTC
v_call: TRBV30; j_call: TRBJ1-2; d_call: -; clone_size: -; cdr3_aa: CAWSVTVEGGGYTF; cdr3_nt: TGTGCCTGGAGTGTAACAGTGGAAGGCGGGGGCTACACCTTC
v_call: TRBV11-1; j_call: TRBJ2-7; d_call: -; clone_size: few; cdr3_aa: CASSSRGRTFYEQYF; cdr3_nt: TGTGCCAGCAGCTCGAGGGGGAGAACCTTCTACGAGCAGTACTTC
v_call: TRBV7-3; j_call: TRBJ1-6; d_call: -; clone_size: few; cdr3_aa: CASSSPNSPLHF; cdr3_nt: TGTGCCAGCAGCTCCCCGAATTCACCCCTCCACTTT
v_call: TRBV7-2; j_call: TRBJ1-1; d_call: -; clone_size: few; cdr3_aa: CASSLYHGGGTEAFF; cdr3_nt: TGTGCCAGCAGCTTATATCACGGGGGGGGCACTGAAGCTTTCTTT